The 14 T cell receptor beta chains presented below share a single source sample, sequenced in a study of cytomegalovirus exposure and HLA in healthy donors (dated by TCRdb to 2016 to 2017). The library was built by means of the immunoSEQ multiplex PCR assay. The multiplex PCR relied on a mix of 60 forward primers for TCR Vbeta segments and 13 reverse primers for TCR Jbeta segments. TCRdb provides this immuneACCESS table in a form limited to in-frame rearrangements. Some clones are lacking; in checked studies, under half of them reflect an unresolved V gene, and why the rest are absent is not known. This sample comprises some 66,000 clones, roughly 75% of them detected only once. The ten largest account for under 9% of the sample. Specimen: PBMCs. Receptors were obtained from a man aged 60-69 years in good health and CMV-seropositive.

This chain links TRBV18 with TRBJ1-4, with D possibly TRBD1 on 6 matching bases. With 2 bases removed from V and 5 bases from J, the gap between germline ends came to 12 bases. CDR3 length: 15 amino acids. CDR1 and CDR2 from the germline V gene are KGHSH and LQKENI. In DNA form, the CDR3 reads TGTGCCAGCTCACCATCCCAGAGGGGGAATGAAAAACTGTTTTTT. Translation gives CASSPSQRGNEKLFF.

This clone is classed as medium-sized (0.01 to 0.1%). The chain uses TRBV6-1 and TRBJ2-7; D is perhaps TRBD2 (7 bases). V lost 4 bases to trimming and J lost 4 bases, with 17 bases between them. The length of the CDR3 is 15 residues. Germline CDR1 is MNHNS and CDR2 is SASEGT. CDR3 loop: CASSVGRGGLYEQYF. DNA for the CDR3: TGTGCCAGCAGTGTAGGCAGGGGAGGGTTGTACGAGCAGTACTTC.

The CDR3 reads CASSLVQGSSYEQYF. The CDR3, as DNA: TGTGCCAGTAGTTTAGTACAGGGGAGCTCCTACGAGCAGTACTTC. V and J are TRBV19 and TRBJ2-7; TRBD1 matches at 7 bases. CDR3 length: 15 residues. The germline gives CDR1 LNHDA, CDR2 SQIVND (reference sequence). J was trimmed by 0 bases and V by 5 bases; bases with no gene match: 7.

The chain joins TRBV19 to TRBJ1-2, with D possibly matching TRBD1 (6 bases). The CDR3 is 13 residues long. V dropped 5 bases and J dropped 5 bases, with 12 bases sitting between them. Germline V lookup: CDR1 LNHDA, CDR2 SQIVND (reference sequence). The CDR3 DNA follows: TGTGCCAGTAGTCGTACAGGGTATTATGGCTACACCTTC. Its translation: CASSRTGYYGYTF.

This chain links TRBV19 with TRBJ1-2, with a weak D call TRBD1 (5 bases). The CDR3 has 11 amino acids. Germline V gives CDR1 LNHDA, CDR2 SQIVND (reference sequence). V was clipped by 6 bases and J by 8 bases, with 10 bases between them. In nucleotides, the CDR3 is TGTGCCAGTAGCGGGGGTTACGGCTACACCTTC. The encoded protein is CASSGGYGYTF.

This rearrangement joins TRBV6-1 to TRBJ2-1; 10 bases are shared with TRBD1. This CDR3 region has 15 residues. The germline gives CDR1 MNHNS, CDR2 SASEGT. The trim removed 0 bases at V and 7 bases at J, leaving 3 bases unmatched. CDR3 in DNA: TGTGCCAGCAGTGAAGCGCCGGGACAGGGGAATGAGCAGTTCTTC. This translates into CASSEAPGQGNEQFF.

The J gene is TRBJ2-5, the V gene TRBV5-5, with D perhaps matching TRBD1 (6 bases). Germline V gene lookup returns CDR1 SGHKS and CDR2 YYEKEE (reference sequence). V was shortened by 0 bases and J by 5 bases, with 8 bases between the two germline ends. The CDR3 contains 13 residues. CDR3 in amino acids: CASSLGGPETQYF. The DNA for the CDR3 is TGTGCCAGCAGCTTGGGGGGGCCGGAGACCCAGTACTTC. The full variable domain, with the rest looked up from reference TRBV5-5 and TRBJ2-5, is DAGVTQSPTHLIKTRGQQVTLRCSPISGHKSVSWYQQVLGQGPQFIFQYYEKEERGRGNFPDRFSARQFPNYSSELNVNALLLGDSALYLCASSLGGPETQYFGPGTRLLVL.

This chain uses TRBV4-1 with TRBJ1-2; D gene unclear. This CDR3 is 16 amino acids long. Germline loops: CDR1 MGHRA, CDR2 YSYEKL. The V gene lost 1 base and the J gene lost 0 bases, with 12 bases spanning the gap. CDR3 in DNA: TGCGCCAGCAGCCAAGCTCAAACAAGTTCTAACTATGGCTACACCTTC. Amino acid sequence: CASSQAQTSSNYGYTF.

This clone was seen a few times. The chain is built from TRBV25-1 and TRBJ1-1, with no clear D. Germline V gene data show CDR1 as MGHDK and CDR2 as SYGVNS. The ends were cut back, 1 base at V and 0 bases at J, with 9 bases in the middle. The CDR3 totals 15 residues. In DNA, the CDR3 is TGTGCCAGCAGTGAATGGGCAGGTTTGAACACTGAAGCTTTCTTT. This gives the protein CASSEWAGLNTEAFF.

This clone was counted between two and nine times. The V and J genes are TRBV27 and TRBJ1-2; TRBD1 agrees at 9 bases. CDR1 is MNHEY and CDR2 is SMNVEV in the germline V gene (reference sequence). Germline trimming cut 3 bases from V and 2 bases from J; bases unmatched to any gene: 7. This CDR3 comprises 16 residues. DNA of the CDR3: TGTGCCAGCAGTTTCGGGACAGGGAGGGCCAACTATGGCTACACCTTC. Its protein is CASSFGTGRANYGYTF.

The chain couples TRBV7-2 to TRBJ2-1; D is unresolved. V gave up 1 base and J gave up 3 bases, with 16 bases separating them. The CDR3 is 17 amino acids. The germline V gene has CDR1 SGHTA and CDR2 FQGNSA. The CDR3 protein is CASSLVSQIGRYNEQFF. The DNA of the CDR3 is TGTGCCAGCAGCTTAGTCTCTCAGATTGGTCGCTACAATGAGCAGTTCTTC. Full variable domain (remainder filled in from reference TRBV7-2 and TRBJ2-1): GAGVSQSPSNKVTEKGKDVELRCDPISGHTALYWYRQSLGQGLEFLIYFQGNSAPDKSGLPSDRFSAERTGGSVSTLTIQRTQQEDSAVYLCASSLVSQIGRYNEQFFGPGTRLTVL.

As concerns this clone: The junction and the germline gene differ at one end; a read error may be behind it. The genes are TRBV7-7 and TRBJ2-3; 7 bases line up with TRBD1. Germline values: CDR1 SSHAT, CDR2 FNYEAQ (reference sequence). The CDR3 consists of 16 residues. CDR3 amino acids: CASSLGAGGPADTQYF. The CDR3 DNA is TGTGCTAGCAGCTTAGGGGCAGGGGGACCCGCAGATACGCAGTATTTT. Filled out from reference TRBV7-7 and TRBJ2-3, the complete variable domain reads GAGVSQSPRYKVTKRGQDVTLRCDPISSHATLYWYQQALGQGPEFLTYFNYEAQPDKSGLPSDRFSAERPEGSISTLTIQRTEQRDSAMYRCASSLGAGGPADTQYFGPGTRLTVL.

The chain joins TRBV5-1 to TRBJ2-1; D is possibly TRBD1 (6 bases). Per germline, CDR1 SGHRS and CDR2 YFSETQ. Trimming took 5 bases from V and 0 from J, leaving 12 bases between them. The CDR3 is 15 amino acids. As DNA, the CDR3 is TGCGCCAGCAGGAGAACAGGGAGCTCCTACAATGAGCAGTTCTTC. It translates to CASRRTGSSYNEQFF. The complete variable domain, with remaining parts taken from reference TRBV5-1 and TRBJ2-1, reads KAGVTQTPRYLIKTRGQQVTLSCSPISGHRSVSWYQQTPGQGLQFLFEYFSETQRNKGNFPGRFSGRQFSNSRSEMNVSTLELGDSALYLCASRRTGSSYNEQFFGPGTRLTVL.

This clone has more than one count but fewer than ten. As DNA, the CDR3 is TGTGCCAGCAGTATTGGCACGGAGACCCAGTACTTC. Its protein is CASSIGTETQYF. This chain connects TRBV6-5 to TRBJ2-5; no clear D. The germline gives CDR1 MNHEY, CDR2 SVGAGI. V was cut by 5 bases and J by 5 bases, with 9 bases left in between. The CDR3 spans 12 residues.